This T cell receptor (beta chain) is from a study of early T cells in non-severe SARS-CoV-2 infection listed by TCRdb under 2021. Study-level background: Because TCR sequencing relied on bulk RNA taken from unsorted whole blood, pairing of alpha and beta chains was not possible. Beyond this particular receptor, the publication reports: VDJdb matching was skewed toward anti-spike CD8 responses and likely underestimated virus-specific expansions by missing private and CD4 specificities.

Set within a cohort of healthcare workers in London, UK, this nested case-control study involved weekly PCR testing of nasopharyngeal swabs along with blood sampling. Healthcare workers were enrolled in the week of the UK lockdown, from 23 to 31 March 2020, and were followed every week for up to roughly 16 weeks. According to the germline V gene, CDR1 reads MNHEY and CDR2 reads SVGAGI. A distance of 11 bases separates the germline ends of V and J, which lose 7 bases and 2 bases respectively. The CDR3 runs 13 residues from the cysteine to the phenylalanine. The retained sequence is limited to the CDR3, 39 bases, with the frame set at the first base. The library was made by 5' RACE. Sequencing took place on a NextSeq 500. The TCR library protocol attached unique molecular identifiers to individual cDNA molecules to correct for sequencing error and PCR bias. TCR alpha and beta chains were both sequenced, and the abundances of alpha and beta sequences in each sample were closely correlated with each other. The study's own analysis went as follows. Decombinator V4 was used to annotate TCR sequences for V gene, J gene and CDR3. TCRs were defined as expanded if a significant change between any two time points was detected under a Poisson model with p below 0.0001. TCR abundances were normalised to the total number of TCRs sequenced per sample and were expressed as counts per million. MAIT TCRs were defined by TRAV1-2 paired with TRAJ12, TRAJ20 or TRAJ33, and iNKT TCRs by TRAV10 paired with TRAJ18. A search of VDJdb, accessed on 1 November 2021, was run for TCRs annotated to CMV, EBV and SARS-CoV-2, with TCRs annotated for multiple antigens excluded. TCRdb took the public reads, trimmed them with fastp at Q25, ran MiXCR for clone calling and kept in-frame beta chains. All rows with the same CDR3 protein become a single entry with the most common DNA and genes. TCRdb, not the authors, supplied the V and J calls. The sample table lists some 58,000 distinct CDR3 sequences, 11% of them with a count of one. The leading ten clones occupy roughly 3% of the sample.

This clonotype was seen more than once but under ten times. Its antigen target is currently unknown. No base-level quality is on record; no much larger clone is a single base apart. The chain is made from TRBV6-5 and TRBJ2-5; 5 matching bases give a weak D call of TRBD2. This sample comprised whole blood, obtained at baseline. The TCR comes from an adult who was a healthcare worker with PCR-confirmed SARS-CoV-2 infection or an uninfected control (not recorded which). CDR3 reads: CASTRGLQETQYF. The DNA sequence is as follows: TGTGCCAGCACCCGGGGTCTGCAAGAGACCCAGTACTTC.